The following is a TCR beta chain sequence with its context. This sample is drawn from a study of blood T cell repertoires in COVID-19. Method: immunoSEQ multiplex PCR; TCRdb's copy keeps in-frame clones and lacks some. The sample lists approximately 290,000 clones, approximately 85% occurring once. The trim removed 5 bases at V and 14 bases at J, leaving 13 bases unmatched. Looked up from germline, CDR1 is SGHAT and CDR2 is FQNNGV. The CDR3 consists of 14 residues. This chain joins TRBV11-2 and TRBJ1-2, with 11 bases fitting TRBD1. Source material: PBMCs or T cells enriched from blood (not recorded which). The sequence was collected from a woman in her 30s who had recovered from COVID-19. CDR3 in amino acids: CASSILGTGGWDTF. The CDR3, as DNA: TGTGCCAGCAGCATCCTCGGGACAGGGGGTTGGGATACCTTC.